A selection of T cell receptor beta chains follows, all from one sample in a study of neoadjuvant anti-PD-1 for oral cavity cancer. The table came from immunoSEQ multiplex PCR; TCRdb's copy has only in-frame clones and leaves some out. Among about 72,000 clones, more than 75% were seen once, and the ten largest hold around 3.2%. The sample consisted of PBMCs, taken after nivolumab (anti-PD-1) treatment. These receptors came from a person aged 35-79 years with oral cavity squamous cell carcinoma. The CDR3 runs from the conserved cysteine through the conserved F or W. The order of the fields is clone size, V gene, D gene, CDR3 length, J gene, CDR3 protein, CDR3 DNA. The D gene is left open where the match is weak. The size entry is marked missing in some rows and otherwise reads once, few, many or a size class.

>NA|TRBV5-4|NA|14|TRBJ2-2
CASSLELNTGELFF
TGTGCCAGCAGCTTAGAACTGAACACCGGGGAGCTGTTTTTT
>NA|TRBV28|NA|17|TRBJ1-5
CASSWRPRGNQNQPQHF
TGTGCCAGCAGTTGGCGACCGCGGGGGAATCAAAATCAGCCCCAGCATTTT
>NA|TRBV6-5|TRBD1|13|TRBJ2-7
CASSYRGLREQYF
TGTGCCAGCAGTTACAGGGGGCTGAGGGAGCAGTACTTC
>NA|TRBV9|NA|15|TRBJ1-3
CASSVVGETGNTIYF
TGTGCCAGCAGCGTAGTTGGAGAAACTGGAAACACCATATATTTT
>NA|TRBV6-5|TRBD2|16|TRBJ2-2
CASSSRTSGNPGELFF
TGTGCCAGCAGTTCGAGGACTAGCGGGAATCCCGGGGAGCTGTTTTTT
>NA|TRBV6-5|NA|12|TRBJ1-1
CASSYSPTEAFF
TGTGCCAGCAGTTACTCACCCACTGAAGCTTTCTTT
>NA|TRBV6-5|NA|13|TRBJ2-7
CASSYSWSYEQYF
TGTGCCAGCAGTTACTCATGGTCCTACGAGCAGTACTTC
>NA|TRBV19|NA|13|TRBJ1-5
CASSDTSNQPQHF
TGTGCCAGTAGTGACACTAGCAATCAGCCCCAGCATTTT
>few|TRBV11-2|TRBD2|15|TRBJ2-7
CASSLEVGGIYEQYF
TGTGCCAGCAGCTTAGAGGTGGGGGGGATCTACGAGCAGTACTTC
>NA|TRBV5-4|TRBD1|18|TRBJ2-6
CASSDLTGGLTGANVLTF
TGTGCCAGCAGCGACCTAACAGGGGGCTTAACTGGGGCCAACGTCCTGACTTTC
>NA|TRBV27|NA|11|TRBJ2-1
CASSRYNEQFF
TGTGCCAGCAGTCGCTATAATGAGCAGTTCTTC
>NA|TRBV5-1|NA|13|TRBJ2-5
CASSLVGDPTQYF
TGCGCCAGCAGCTTGGTCGGGGACCCGACCCAGTACTTC
>NA|TRBV28|TRBD1|15|TRBJ2-2
CASSSRQGLTGELFF
TGTGCCAGCAGTTCCCGACAGGGGCTCACCGGGGAGCTGTTTTTT
>NA|TRBV6-1|TRBD1|15|TRBJ2-3
CASSLPTGFTDTQYF
TGTGCCAGCAGCTTACCGACAGGGTTCACAGATACGCAGTATTTT
>NA|TRBV28|TRBD1|14|TRBJ1-1
CASGTGLAATEAFF
TGTGCCAGCGGGACAGGGCTTGCAGCCACTGAAGCTTTCTTT
>NA|TRBV5-1|TRBD1|15|TRBJ1-2
CASSFGQGAEYGYTF
TGCGCCAGCAGCTTCGGACAGGGGGCGGAATATGGCTACACCTTC
>NA|TRBV19|NA|15|TRBJ1-5
CASSVASLSNQPQHF
TGTGCCAGTAGTGTGGCCAGTCTTAGCAATCAGCCCCAGCATTTT
>NA|TRBV6-5|NA|15|TRBJ2-7
CASRPSGALSYEQYF
TGTGCCAGCAGACCGAGCGGCGCCCTCTCCTACGAGCAGTACTTC